The 23 T cell receptor beta chains below come from one sample, sequenced in a study of beta chain features in type 1 diabetes. Of the isolated RNA, all was reverse transcribed, and so the sequenced material was expressed TCRB transcripts. The table came from immunoSEQ multiplex PCR; TCRdb's copy has only in-frame clones and leaves some out. Of about 400,000 clones listed, roughly 12% are singletons. The sequencing sample was made of naive CD4+ T cells from blood. These TCRs come from a man younger than 30 in good health.

This clone showed up just a few times. This sample includes further DNA sequences coding for the same CDR3. J is TRBJ1-2 and V is TRBV15, with 8 bases identical to TRBD1. Germline CDR1 reads LNHNV; CDR2 reads YYDKDF (reference sequence). The CDR3 extends over 14 amino acids. V shed 0 bases, J shed 4 bases, and the junction held 1 base outside the gene matches. The CDR3 bases are TGTGCCACCAGCAGAGATCAGGGGGCCTATGGCTACACCTTC. Translating gives CATSRDQGAYGYTF. Full variable domain (missing parts from reference TRBV15 and TRBJ1-2): DAMVIQNPRYQVTQFGKPVTLSCSQTLNHNVMYWYQQKSSQAPKLLFHYYDKDFNNEADTPDNFQSRRPNTSFCFLDIRSPGLGDTAMYLCATSRDQGAYGYTFGSGTRLTVV.

This clone came up a few times. V and J are TRBV4-1 and TRBJ2-2, with a tentative D call TRBD1 (6 bases). In germline, CDR1 is MGHRA, CDR2 YSYEKL. The length of the CDR3 is 16 residues. Deletions cut 0 bases from V and 2 bases from J, with 10 bases between. Here the CDR3 reads CASSQEGGGNTGELFF. The DNA for the CDR3 is TGCGCCAGCAGCCAAGAAGGGGGTGGCAACACCGGGGAGCTGTTTTTT.

The CDR3 region is CASSRLAGEGYNEQFF. The CDR3, as DNA: TGTGCCAGCAGCCGACTAGCGGGGGAGGGCTACAATGAGCAGTTCTTC. The rearrangement links TRBV11-3 to TRBJ2-1; TRBD2 matches at 12 bases. This CDR3 contains 16 residues. With 5 bases clipped from V and 3 bases from J, the junction kept 5 bases outside the gene matches. Germline V gene lookup returns CDR1 SGHNT and CDR2 YENEEA.

To note about this clone: Distinct nucleotide sequences in the sample also encode this CDR3. V is TRBV28 and J is TRBJ2-4; TRBD2 might be the D (5 bases). The CDR3 has 12 residues. CDR1 and CDR2 from the germline V gene are MDHEN and SYDVKM. V lost 8 bases, J lost 0 bases, and 5 bases lay in between. DNA for the CDR3: TGTGCCAGCGGACTAGCCAAAAACATTCAGTACTTC. Protein product: CASGLAKNIQYF.

CDR3 DNA: TGTGCCACAACAGGGGGCGATCAGCCCCAGCATTTT. Its protein is CATTGGDQPQHF. This rearrangement joins TRBV28 to TRBJ1-5; 9 bases match TRBD1. V was pared by 10 bases and J by 5 bases, with 3 bases of the junction left unmatched. Germline V CDR1 and CDR2: MDHEN, SYDVKM. The CDR3 has 12 residues.

The V gene is TRBV7-9, the J gene TRBJ2-3; 10 bases line up with TRBD1. The germline CDR1 and CDR2 sequences are SEHNR and FQNEAQ (reference sequence). The CDR3 totals 16 residues. The ends lost 5 bases at V and 2 bases at J; junction bases unmatched: 7. The CDR3 coding sequence is TGTGCCAGCAGCGCGACCGGGACAGGGGTCACAGATACGCAGTATTTT. This translates into CASSATGTGVTDTQYF.

The chain employs TRBV7-2 and TRBJ2-7, with a weak D call TRBD1 (6 bases). Trimming shortened V by 6 bases and J by 3 bases, and 21 bases separated the two germline ends. The CDR3 loop spans 16 amino acids. CDR1 is SGHTA, CDR2 FQGNSA, per germline. CDR3 DNA sequence: TGTGCCAGCAGACCCCGAAACGGGACACCCGGCTACGAGCAGTACTTC. Its protein product is CASRPRNGTPGYEQYF.

This clone was observed a handful of times. The chain has TRBV6-5 and TRBJ2-3; TRBD1 aligns across 7 bases. The CDR3 covers 15 residues. V dropped 1 base and J dropped 0; count of bases not matched to a gene: 1. Germline CDR1 and CDR2: MNHEY and SVGAGI. Here the CDR3 reads CASSYWDRSTDTQYF. The CDR3 bases are TGTGCCAGCAGTTACTGGGACAGAAGCACAGATACGCAGTATTTT.

J is TRBJ2-2 and V is TRBV7-9; TRBD1 matches at 11 bases. This CDR3 region has 16 residues. The germline gives CDR1 SEHNR, CDR2 FQNEAQ (reference sequence). V gave up 5 bases and J gave up 1 base; unmatched junction bases: 3. CDR3 coding DNA: TGTGCCAGCAGCGCTGGGACAGGGGGGAACACCGGGGAGCTGTTTTTT. As protein: CASSAGTGGNTGELFF.

Only a few counts were recorded for this clone. This chain connects TRBV7-9 to TRBJ1-4; D is unresolved. CDR3 length equals 14 residues. Germline CDR1 reads SEHNR; CDR2 reads FQNEAQ (reference sequence). Trimming removed 0 bases from V and 8 bases from J, with 10 bases in between. The CDR3 here is CASSLALGAEKLFF. The CDR3 region has the DNA TGTGCCAGCAGCTTAGCCCTGGGAGCAGAAAAACTGTTTTTT.

The rearrangement joins TRBV5-1 to TRBJ2-3, with TRBD2 matching 10 bases. CDR1 and CDR2 (germline): SGHRS, YFSETQ. Trimming took 2 bases from V and 4 from J; bases not matched to a gene: 4. This CDR3 spans 15 amino acids. CDR3 DNA: TGCGCCAGCAGCTTAACTACTAGCGGGGCAGATACGCAGTATTTT. It translates to CASSLTTSGADTQYF. Using reference TRBV5-1 and TRBJ2-3 for the parts outside the CDR3, the full variable domain is KAGVTQTPRYLIKTRGQQVTLSCSPISGHRSVSWYQQTPGQGLQFLFEYFSETQRNKGNFPGRFSGRQFSNSRSEMNVSTLELGDSALYLCASSLTTSGADTQYFGPGTRLTVL.

The CDR3 loop reads CASSALTGAGETQYF. The CDR3 DNA sequence: TGTGCCAGCAGCGCCTTGACAGGGGCAGGAGAGACCCAGTACTTC. V gene TRBV9 combines with J gene TRBJ2-5; TRBD1 matches at 8 bases. Unmatched junction bases numbered 8, after V lost 3 bases and J lost 4 bases. This CDR3 has 15 residues. Germline CDR1 and CDR2: SGDLS and YYNGEE.

V is TRBV7-2 and J is TRBJ1-2, with a possible D match to TRBD1 (5 bases). Trimming took 5 bases from V and 4 from J, leaving 14 bases between them. Per germline, CDR1 SGHTA and CDR2 FQGNSA. The CDR3 has 14 amino acids. CDR3 protein: CASSGDGGGYGYTF. DNA for the CDR3: TGTGCCAGCAGCGGGGACGGGGGTGGCTATGGCTACACCTTC.

This rearrangement joins TRBV6-5 to TRBJ2-5; TRBD1 matches at 9 bases. Trimming took 6 bases from V and 5 from J; bases not matched to a gene: 4. Germline loops: CDR1 MNHEY, CDR2 SVGAGI. The CDR3 spans 13 residues. CDR3: CASRVQGAETQYF. The CDR3, as DNA: TGTGCCAGCAGGGTACAGGGGGCGGAGACCCAGTACTTC.

This clone was recorded a few times. This rearrangement joins TRBV5-1 to TRBJ2-7; 7 bases are a match to TRBD1. V lost 0 bases and J lost 2; bases outside the gene matches: 14. From germline, CDR1 is SGHRS and CDR2 YFSETQ. CDR3 size: 18 residues. The chain's CDR3 is CASSLGGTGTARTYEQYF. The CDR3 coding sequence is TGCGCCAGCAGCTTGGGGGGGACCGGGACAGCAAGGACCTACGAGCAGTACTTC.

This chain links TRBV5-4 with TRBJ1-4, with D perhaps matching TRBD1 (5 bases). The CDR3 has 18 amino acids. Trimming stripped 5 bases from V and 10 bases from J, with 30 bases between. Germline CDR1 SGHNT, CDR2 YYREEE (reference sequence). CDR3 region: CASSSSRAGRRVEGKLFF. As DNA, the CDR3 is TGTGCCAGCAGTTCGTCCCGGGCAGGGCGAAGAGTAGAAGGAAAACTGTTTTTT.

The chain recombines TRBV2 with TRBJ2-1, with TRBD1 matching over 9 bases. V trimming: 9 bases; J trimming: 3 bases; junction bases outside the gene matches: 9. Germline V lookup: CDR1 SNHLY, CDR2 FYNNEI. CDR3 length equals 15 residues. CDR3 amino acids: CASSEGQGFYNEQFF. The CDR3 bases are TGTGCCAGTTCCGAGGGACAGGGCTTCTACAATGAGCAGTTCTTC. The complete variable domain, with remaining parts taken from reference TRBV2 and TRBJ2-1, reads EPEVTQTPSHQVTQMGQEVILRCVPISNHLYFYWYRQILGQKVEFLVSFYNNEISEKSEIFDDQFSVERPDGSNFTLKIRSTKLEDSAMYFCASSEGQGFYNEQFFGPGTRLTVL.

This clone was picked up a small number of times. The chain couples TRBV7-2 to TRBJ2-3; 7 nucleotides line up with TRBD2. The CDR3 covers 15 residues. The V segment lost 6 bases and the J segment 6 bases; nucleotides outside the gene matches: 12. Germline loops: CDR1 SGHTA, CDR2 FQGNSA. The CDR3 here is CASSSRLALGDTQYF. The CDR3 bases are TGTGCCAGCAGTTCAAGACTAGCTCTCGGGGATACGCAGTATTTT.

This clone was counted at least ten times. Within the sample, other DNA sequences also encode this same CDR3. V gene TRBV15 combines with J gene TRBJ2-7; 10 bases match TRBD1. The CDR3 runs to 13 residues. Germline CDR1 LNHNV, CDR2 YYDKDF (reference sequence). V dropped 3 bases and J dropped 4; count of bases not matched to a gene: 0. CDR3 DNA: TGTGCCACCAGCAGGGACAGGGGGTACGAGCAGTACTTC. Its translation is CATSRDRGYEQYF.

The V call is TRBV6-1, the J call TRBJ2-7, with 9 bases lining up with TRBD2. The CDR3 totals 15 residues. Germline V gene sequence: CDR1 MNHNS, CDR2 SASEGT. Trimming took 6 bases from V and 0 from J; bases not matched to a gene: 6. In nucleotides, the CDR3 is TGTGCCAGCAGGCCGGGACTAGCATTCTCCTACGAGCAGTACTTC. Its translation is CASRPGLAFSYEQYF.

This clone was observed a handful of times. The CDR3 DNA sequence: TGTGCCGGGGCGGGCGGGAGGGCTAGCGAGCAGTACTTC. Residues: CAGAGGRASEQYF. V usage is TRBV30 and J usage is TRBJ2-7, with 9 bases aligning to TRBD2. V was pared by 8 bases and J by 6 bases, with 11 bases of the junction left unmatched. There are 13 residues in the CDR3. From germline, CDR1 is GTSNPN and CDR2 SVGIG (reference sequence).

V gene TRBV7-6 combines with J gene TRBJ2-6; the D gene is possibly TRBD1 (5 bases). This CDR3 spans 21 amino acids. With 1 base removed from V and 2 bases from J, the gap between germline ends came to 24 bases. Germline values: CDR1 SGHVS, CDR2 FNYEAQ. CDR3 residues: CASSLGRFGQGNFTGANVLTF. The CDR3 DNA is TGTGCCAGCAGCTTAGGGCGGTTCGGGCAGGGAAACTTCACTGGGGCCAACGTCCTGACTTTC.

The gene calls are TRBV7-3 and TRBJ1-1; TRBD1 matches at 9 bases. Trimming at V came to 5 bases and at J to 1 base, leaving 5 bases not matched to a gene. Per germline, CDR1 SGHTA and CDR2 FQGTGA. This CDR3 region has 15 residues. The CDR3 DNA is TGTGCCAGCAGCATGACAGGGGGTTCGAACACTGAAGCTTTCTTT. Amino acids: CASSMTGGSNTEAFF.